This T cell receptor (beta chain) is drawn from a study of cytomegalovirus exposure and HLA in healthy donors. Study information: The study placed 70% to 85% of its 398 genotyped donors in the Caucasian-associated ancestry cluster.

V was shortened by 4 bases and J by 2 bases, with 13 bases between the two germline ends. From germline, CDR1 is SGHDT and CDR2 YYEEEE. CDR3 length: 15 residues. Study findings and constraints: The study labeled 150 to 200 TCR beta chains cytomegalovirus-associated. In vitro, a few CMV-associated chains proved specific for CMV antigens.

This clone was seen a few times. Its target is not known. PCR employed 60 Vbeta and 13 Jbeta primers. The assay was immunoSEQ multiplex PCR, and TCRdb's table has in-frame clones only and misses some. The data contain 90,000 to 120,000 clones, 82% of them seen just once; the ten biggest clones take up approximately 2.4%. Sequencing was done on a sample of PBMCs. The source of this sequence is a man aged 30 to 45 in good health and CMV-seropositive. The chain uses TRBV5-6 and TRBJ1-3; D unresolved. The DNA for the CDR3 is TGTGCCAGCAGCGGGCGGAGGGTTGCTGGAAACACCATATATTTT. It encodes CASSGRRVAGNTIYF.